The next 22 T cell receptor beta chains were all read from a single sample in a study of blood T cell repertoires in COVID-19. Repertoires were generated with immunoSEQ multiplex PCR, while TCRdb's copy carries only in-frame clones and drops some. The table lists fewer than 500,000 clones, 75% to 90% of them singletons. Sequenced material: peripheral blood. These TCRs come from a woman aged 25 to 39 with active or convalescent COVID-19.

Written as DNA, the CDR3 is TGTGCCAGTAGTATCTACAGACAGGAAAACTATGGCTACACCTTC. As protein: CASSIYRQENYGYTF. The rearrangement links TRBV19 to TRBJ1-2; a possible D gene is TRBD1 (6 bases). The V end lost 3 bases, the J end lost 2 bases, and 13 bases lay between the germline ends. Germline CDR1 is LNHDA and CDR2 is SQIVND (reference sequence). The CDR3 runs 15 residues.

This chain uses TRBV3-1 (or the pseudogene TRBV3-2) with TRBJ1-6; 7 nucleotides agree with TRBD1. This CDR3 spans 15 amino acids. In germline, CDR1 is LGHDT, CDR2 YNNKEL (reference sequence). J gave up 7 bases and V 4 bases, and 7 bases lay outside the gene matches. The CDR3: CASSPGQVGNSPLHF. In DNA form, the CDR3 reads TGTGCCAGCAGCCCCGGACAGGTTGGGAATTCACCCCTCCACTTT.

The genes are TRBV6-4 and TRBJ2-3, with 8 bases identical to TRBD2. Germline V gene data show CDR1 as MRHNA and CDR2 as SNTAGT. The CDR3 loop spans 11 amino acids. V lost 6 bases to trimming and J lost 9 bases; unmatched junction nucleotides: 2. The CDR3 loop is CASSGGGTQYF. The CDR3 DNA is TGTGCCAGCAGCGGGGGGGGAACGCAGTATTTT.

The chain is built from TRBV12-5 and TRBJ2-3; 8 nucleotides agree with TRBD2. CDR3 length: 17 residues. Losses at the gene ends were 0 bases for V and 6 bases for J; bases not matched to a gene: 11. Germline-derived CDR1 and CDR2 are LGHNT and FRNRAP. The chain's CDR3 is CASGLVLYGGGSDTQYF. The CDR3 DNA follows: TGTGCTAGTGGTTTGGTCCTGTACGGGGGGGGCTCGGATACGCAGTATTTT.

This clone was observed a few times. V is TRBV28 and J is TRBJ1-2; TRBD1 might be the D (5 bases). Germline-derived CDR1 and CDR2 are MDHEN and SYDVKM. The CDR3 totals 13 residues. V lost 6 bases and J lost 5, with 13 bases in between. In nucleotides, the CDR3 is TGTGCCAGCAGCCCCGACGGGGGGTATGGCTACACCTTC. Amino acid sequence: CASSPDGGYGYTF.

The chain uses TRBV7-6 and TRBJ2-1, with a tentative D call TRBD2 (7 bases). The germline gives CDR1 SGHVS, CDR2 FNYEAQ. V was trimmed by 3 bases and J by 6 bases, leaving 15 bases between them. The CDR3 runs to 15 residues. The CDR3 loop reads CASSLLGGLGNEQFF. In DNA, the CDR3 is TGTGCCAGCAGCTTGTTGGGGGGGCTAGGCAATGAGCAGTTCTTC.

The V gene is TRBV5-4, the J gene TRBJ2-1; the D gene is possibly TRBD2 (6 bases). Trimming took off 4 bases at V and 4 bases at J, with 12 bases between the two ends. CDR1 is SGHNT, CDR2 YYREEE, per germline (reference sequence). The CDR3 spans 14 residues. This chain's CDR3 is CASSAGSFYNEQFF. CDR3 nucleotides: TGTGCCAGCAGCGCCGGGAGTTTTTACAATGAGCAGTTCTTC.

The CDR3 loop reads CASSLQDMNTEAFF. In DNA form, the CDR3 reads TGTGCCAGCAGCTTGCAGGATATGAACACTGAAGCTTTCTTT. The gene calls are TRBV11-2 and TRBJ1-1; the D is unclear. Germline values: CDR1 SGHAT, CDR2 FQNNGV. The ends were cut back, 3 bases at V and 0 bases at J, with 8 bases in the middle. CDR3 length equals 14 residues.

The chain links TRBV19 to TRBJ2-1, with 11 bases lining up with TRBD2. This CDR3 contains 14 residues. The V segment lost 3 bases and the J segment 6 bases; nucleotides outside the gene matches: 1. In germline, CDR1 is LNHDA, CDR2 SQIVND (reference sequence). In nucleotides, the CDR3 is TGTGCCAGTAGTATCGGGACTAGCGGCAATGAGCAGTTCTTC. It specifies CASSIGTSGNEQFF.

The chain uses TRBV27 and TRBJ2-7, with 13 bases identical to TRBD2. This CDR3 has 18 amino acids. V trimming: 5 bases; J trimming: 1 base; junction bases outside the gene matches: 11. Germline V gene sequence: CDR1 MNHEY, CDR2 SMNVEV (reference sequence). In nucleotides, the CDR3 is TGTGCCAGCAGTAGCAGGACTAGCGGGAGCCGAGGGTCCTACGAGCAGTACTTC. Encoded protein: CASSSRTSGSRGSYEQYF.

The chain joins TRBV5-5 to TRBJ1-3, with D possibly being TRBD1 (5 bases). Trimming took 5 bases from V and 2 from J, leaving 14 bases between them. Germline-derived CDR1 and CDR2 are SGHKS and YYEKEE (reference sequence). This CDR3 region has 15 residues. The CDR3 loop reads CASSGGKMAGNTIYF. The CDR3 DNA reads TGTGCCAGCAGTGGGGGGAAGATGGCTGGAAACACCATATATTTT.

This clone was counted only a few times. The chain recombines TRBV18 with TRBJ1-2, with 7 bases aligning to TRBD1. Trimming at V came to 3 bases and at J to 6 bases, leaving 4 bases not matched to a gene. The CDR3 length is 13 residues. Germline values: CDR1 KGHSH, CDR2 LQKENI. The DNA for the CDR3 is TGTGCCAGCTCACCTGACAGGGACAATGGCTACACCTTC. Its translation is CASSPDRDNGYTF.

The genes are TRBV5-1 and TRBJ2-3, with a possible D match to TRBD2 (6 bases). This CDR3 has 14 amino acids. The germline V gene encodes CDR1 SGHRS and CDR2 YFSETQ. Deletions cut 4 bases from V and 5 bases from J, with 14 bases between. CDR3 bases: TGCGCCAGCAGCGCGGGGAACCCGATAGATACGCAGTATTTT. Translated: CASSAGNPIDTQYF.

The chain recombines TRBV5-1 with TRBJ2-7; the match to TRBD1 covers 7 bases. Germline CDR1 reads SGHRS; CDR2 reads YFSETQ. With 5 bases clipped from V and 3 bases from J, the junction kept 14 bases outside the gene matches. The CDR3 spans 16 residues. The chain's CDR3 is CASRQGGSEDVYEQYF. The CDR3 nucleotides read TGCGCCAGCAGACAAGGGGGCAGCGAAGACGTCTACGAGCAGTACTTC.

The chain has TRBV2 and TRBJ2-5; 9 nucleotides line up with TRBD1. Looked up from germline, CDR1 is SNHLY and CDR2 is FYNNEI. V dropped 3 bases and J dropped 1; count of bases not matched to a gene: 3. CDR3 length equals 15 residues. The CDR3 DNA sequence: TGTGCCAGCAGTGATGGGACAGGGTCCCAAGAGACCCAGTACTTC. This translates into CASSDGTGSQETQYF.

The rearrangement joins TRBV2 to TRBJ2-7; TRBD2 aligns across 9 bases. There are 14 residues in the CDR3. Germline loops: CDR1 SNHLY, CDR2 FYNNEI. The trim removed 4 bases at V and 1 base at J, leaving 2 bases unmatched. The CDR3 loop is CASSGLADSYEQYF. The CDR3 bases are TGTGCCAGCAGTGGACTAGCGGATTCCTACGAGCAGTACTTC. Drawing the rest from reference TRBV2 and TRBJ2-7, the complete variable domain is EPEVTQTPSHQVTQMGQEVILRCVPISNHLYFYWYRQILGQKVEFLVSFYNNEISEKSEIFDDQFSVERPDGSNFTLKIRSTKLEDSAMYFCASSGLADSYEQYFGPGTRLTVT.

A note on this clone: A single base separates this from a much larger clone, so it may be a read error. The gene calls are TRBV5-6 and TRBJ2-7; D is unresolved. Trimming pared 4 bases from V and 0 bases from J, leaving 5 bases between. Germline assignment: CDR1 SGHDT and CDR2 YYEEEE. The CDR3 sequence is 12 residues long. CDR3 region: CASSPSSYEQYF. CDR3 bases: TGTGCCAGCAGCCCGAGCTCCTACGAGCAGTACTTC.

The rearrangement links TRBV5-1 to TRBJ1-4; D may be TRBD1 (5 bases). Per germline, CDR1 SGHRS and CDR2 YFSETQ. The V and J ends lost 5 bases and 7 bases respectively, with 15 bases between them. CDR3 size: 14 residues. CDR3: CASRGTGGSEKLFF. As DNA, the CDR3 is TGCGCCAGCAGAGGGACGGGGGGAAGTGAAAAACTGTTTTTT.

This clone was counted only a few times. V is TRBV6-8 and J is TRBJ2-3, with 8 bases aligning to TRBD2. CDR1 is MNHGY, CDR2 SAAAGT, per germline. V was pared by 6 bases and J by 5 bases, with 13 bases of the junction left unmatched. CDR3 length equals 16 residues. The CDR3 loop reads CASRSRGGLVVDTQYF. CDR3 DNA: TGTGCCAGCAGATCACGCGGGGGGCTTGTGGTAGATACGCAGTATTTT.

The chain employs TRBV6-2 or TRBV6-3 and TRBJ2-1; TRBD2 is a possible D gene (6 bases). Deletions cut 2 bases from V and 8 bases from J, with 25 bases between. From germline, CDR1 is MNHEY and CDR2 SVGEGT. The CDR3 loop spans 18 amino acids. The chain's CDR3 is CASSYTTRGLQPYYEQFF. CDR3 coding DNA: TGTGCCAGCAGTTACACAACCCGGGGACTGCAACCTTACTATGAGCAGTTCTTC.

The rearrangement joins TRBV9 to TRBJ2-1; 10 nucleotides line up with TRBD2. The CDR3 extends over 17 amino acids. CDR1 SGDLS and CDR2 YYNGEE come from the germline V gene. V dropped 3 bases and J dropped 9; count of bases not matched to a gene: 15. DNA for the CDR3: TGTGCCAGCAGCGCGACCTTAGCGGGGGGTGTAAGGGGTGAGCAGTTCTTC. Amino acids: CASSATLAGGVRGEQFF.

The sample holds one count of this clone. The CDR3 reads CASSLHRGEKLFF. The CDR3 DNA is TGTGCCAGCAGCCTACACAGAGGGGAAAAACTGTTTTTT. The gene calls are TRBV7-9 and TRBJ1-4, with no clear D. V dropped 5 bases and J dropped 8 bases, with 12 bases sitting between them. The CDR3 spans 13 residues. Germline assignment: CDR1 SEHNR and CDR2 FQNEAQ (reference sequence).